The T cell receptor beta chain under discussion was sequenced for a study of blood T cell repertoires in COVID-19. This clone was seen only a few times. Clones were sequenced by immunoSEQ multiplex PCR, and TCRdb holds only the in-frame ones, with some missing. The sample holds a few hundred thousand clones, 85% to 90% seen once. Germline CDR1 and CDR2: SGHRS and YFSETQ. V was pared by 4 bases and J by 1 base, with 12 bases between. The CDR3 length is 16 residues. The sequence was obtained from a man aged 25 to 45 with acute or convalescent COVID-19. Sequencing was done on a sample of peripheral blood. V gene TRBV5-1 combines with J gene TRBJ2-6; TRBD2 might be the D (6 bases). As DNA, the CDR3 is TGCGCCAGCAGCGGCGGGACGGTGTCTGGGGCCAACGTCCTGACTTTC. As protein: CASSGGTVSGANVLTF.